This TCR beta chain was profiled in a study of blood T cells in healthy people across ages. The authors ran a second PCR of about 6 to 12 cycles using a sample-barcoded 5' primer and a J-beta primer mix. A template-switch adaptor that had 12 random nucleotides put a tag on each cDNA molecule. TCRdb fed the 5' RACE reads into MiXCR, producing one record per CDR3 protein. The sample has 600,000 to 1,000,000 distinct CDR3 sequences, about three fifths seen once. Healthy Caucasians from Russia aged about 6 to 90 served as donors. The CDR3 sequence is 15 residues long. Deletions cut 0 bases from V and 2 bases from J, with 8 bases between. Per the germline V gene, CDR1 is MNHEY and CDR2 is SVGAGI. Study-wide points: Estimated diversity across one million T cells was deemed an underestimate. Naive and antigen-experienced cells were not separated, limiting conclusive comparison.

Regarding this clonotype: The antigen is not known.

The chain recombines TRBV6-5 with TRBJ1-3, with D possibly matching TRBD1 (5 bases). The receptor's source is a man aged 25-45 years in good health. The sample consisted of blood. CDR3 residues: CASSYSGGTGNTIYF. CDR3 sequence (DNA): TGTGCCAGCAGTTACTCGGGGGGGACTGGAAACACCATATATTTT.